A single sample is the source of the 20 T cell receptor beta chains below, sequenced in a study of CD8 T cells in ankylosing spondylitis. Antigen specificity for these receptors is unknown. General observations from the study: What appeared characteristic of ankylosing spondylitis blood was a TCR beta motif of under 10 highly homologous variants.

TCRdb re-called the 5' RACE reads through MiXCR, storing one row per CDR3 protein. The sample includes around 540,000 distinct CDR3 sequences, about 13% of them seen just once. Sequencing was done on a sample of blood, either unsorted or a sorted T cell fraction (not recorded which). Every receptor here comes from a male donor with ankylosing spondylitis.

The chain is built from TRBV20-1 and TRBJ2-1, with D possibly TRBD2 on 6 matching bases. Per the germline V gene, CDR1 is DFQATT and CDR2 is SNEGSKA (reference sequence). Trimming removed 0 bases at V and 4 bases at J, with 13 bases between. CDR3 size: 15 residues. The CDR3 DNA follows: TGCAGTGCTAGAGATCAGGGACTGGTATACAATGAGCAGTTCTTC. Translation gives CSARDQGLVYNEQFF.

This clonotype occurred many times. CDR3 bases: TGTGCCAGCTCACCTCAAACTGAAGCTTTCTTT. Translated, it gives CASSPQTEAFF. This rearrangement joins TRBV18 to TRBJ1-1; no firm D call. Germline CDR1 and CDR2: KGHSH and LQKENI. The CDR3 covers 11 residues. Trimming stripped 3 bases from V and 5 bases from J, with 4 bases between.

The rearrangement links TRBV7-8 to TRBJ2-5, with 7 bases that match TRBD1. There are 14 residues in the CDR3. The V and J ends lost 5 bases and 2 bases, in that order; junction bases with no gene match: 5. CDR1 SGHVS and CDR2 FQNEAQ come from the germline V gene. CDR3 coding DNA: TGTGCCAGCAGCCGAGGGACAGCACAAGAGACCCAGTACTTC. As protein: CASSRGTAQETQYF.

This clonotype has more than one count but fewer than ten. The genes are TRBV2 and TRBJ2-7; D is unclear. V lost 6 bases and J 6 bases, leaving 12 bases between the germline ends. This CDR3 contains 12 residues. Germline CDR1 SNHLY, CDR2 FYNNEI. CDR3 sequence: CASSPPRVEQYF. CDR3 coding DNA: TGTGCCAGCAGCCCCCCAAGGGTCGAGCAGTACTTC.

The chain is built from TRBV4-1 and TRBJ1-5; 7 bases align to TRBD1. The V gene's germline CDR1 is MGHRA and CDR2 YSYEKL. After removal of 0 bases from V and 4 bases from J, the junction contained 3 bases not matched to a gene. CDR3 size: 15 residues. In DNA, the CDR3 is TGCGCCAGCAGCCAAGAGGACAGGAGAAATCAGCCCCAGCATTTT. It codes for CASSQEDRRNQPQHF.

This clonotype was seen a few times. This chain uses TRBV11-2 with TRBJ1-5, with unresolved D. Germline lookup yields CDR1 SGHAT and CDR2 FQNNGV. Trimming stripped 7 bases from V and 4 bases from J, with 17 bases between. CDR3 length: 15 amino acids. In nucleotides, the CDR3 is TGTGCCAGCACCATGGGTGAAGTCCGTAATCAGCCCCAGCATTTT. It codes for CASTMGEVRNQPQHF. The variable domain in full, with the rest retrieved from reference TRBV11-2 and TRBJ1-5, is EAGVAQSPRYKIIEKRQSVAFWCNPISGHATLYWYQQILGQGPKLLIQFQNNGVVDDSQLPKDRFSAERLKGVDSTLKIQPAKLEDSAVYLCASTMGEVRNQPQHFGDGTRLSIL.

V and J are TRBV5-1 and TRBJ1-2; 9 bases are a match to TRBD1. Germline values: CDR1 SGHRS, CDR2 YFSETQ. V shed 0 bases and J 4 bases; nucleotides not matched to a gene: 7. The CDR3 extends over 16 amino acids. The CDR3 region has the DNA TGCGCCAGCAGCTTGGGAGGGACAGGGTCGGCCTATGGCTACACCTTC. Translated, it gives CASSLGGTGSAYGYTF.

This clonotype showed up many times. J is TRBJ1-1 and V is TRBV7-9; D gene uncertain. This CDR3 spans 13 amino acids. The V and J ends lost 1 base and 6 bases respectively, with 9 bases between them. Germline-derived CDR1 and CDR2 are SEHNR and FQNEAQ (reference sequence). The CDR3 coding sequence is TGTGCCAGCAGCTTAGATCGTGCGGCTGAAGCTTTCTTT. Translation gives CASSLDRAAEAFF.

This clonotype was detected only a few times. This chain joins TRBV29-1 and TRBJ1-1; 7 nucleotides agree with TRBD1. CDR1 is SQVTM and CDR2 is ANQGSEA in the germline V gene. The CDR3 spans 13 residues. Trimming cost V 6 bases and J 5 bases; bases outside gene matches: 9. CDR3 sequence: CSVDQGGRTEAFF. The CDR3 bases are TGCAGCGTGGACCAGGGGGGTCGGACTGAAGCTTTCTTT.

The chain carries TRBV5-1 and TRBJ2-1; D unclear. This CDR3 spans 16 amino acids. Germline V gene data show CDR1 as SGHRS and CDR2 as YFSETQ. Between the trimmed V and J ends, which lost 1 base and 0 bases, there was a span of 11 bases. CDR3 sequence reads: CASSLFSPDSYNEQFF. Here the CDR3 DNA reads TGCGCCAGCAGCTTGTTTAGTCCCGACTCCTACAATGAGCAGTTCTTC.

The chain links TRBV12-3 or TRBV12-4 to TRBJ1-3, with D unresolved. This CDR3 spans 14 amino acids. V was cut by 5 bases and J by 3 bases, with 11 bases left in between. The CDR3 coding sequence is TGTGCCAGCAGTGGGAGGATCGGTGGAAACACCATATATTTT. It is translated as CASSGRIGGNTIYF.

This clonotype was detected many times. The V and J genes are TRBV5-1 and TRBJ2-5, with D perhaps matching TRBD2 (6 bases). CDR1 and CDR2 (germline): SGHRS, YFSETQ. The CDR3 runs to 15 residues. V dropped 4 bases and J dropped 2 bases, with 15 bases sitting between them. The CDR3: CASSQQLAQQETQYF. Here the CDR3 DNA reads TGCGCCAGCAGCCAACAACTAGCTCAACAAGAGACCCAGTACTTC.

This clonotype came up a few times. J is TRBJ1-5 and V is TRBV11-2; D not resolved. Germline loops: CDR1 SGHAT, CDR2 FQNNGV. The CDR3 runs 19 residues. The V end was cut by 1 base, the J end by 0 bases, with 19 bases between. CDR3 sequence reads: CASSLVYSPRPNSNQPQHF. CDR3 DNA sequence: TGTGCCAGCAGCTTAGTCTACAGCCCCAGGCCCAATAGCAATCAGCCCCAGCATTTT.

There are many counts of this clonotype. Here the CDR3 DNA reads TGCGCCAGCCACACAGGGGTGAGGTCTGGGGCCAACGTCCTGACTTTC. As protein: CASHTGVRSGANVLTF. The genes are TRBV10-2 and TRBJ2-6, with TRBD1 matching 7 bases. Germline V gene lookup returns CDR1 WSHSY and CDR2 SAAADI. With V trimmed by 8 bases and J by 1 base, 8 bases remained unmatched. This CDR3 region has 16 residues.

CDR3: CASGGTGGYNEQFF. CDR3 bases: TGTGCCAGCGGTGGAACGGGAGGGTACAATGAGCAGTTCTTC. The chain recombines TRBV2 with TRBJ2-1; 8 bases are shared with TRBD2. Germline assignment: CDR1 SNHLY and CDR2 FYNNEI. Trimming at V came to 8 bases and at J to 4 bases, leaving 7 bases not matched to a gene. This CDR3 is 14 amino acids long.

This clonotype was observed at least ten times. This rearrangement joins TRBV24-1 to TRBJ1-5, with TRBD1 matching 10 bases. After removal of 4 bases from V and 6 bases from J, the junction contained 5 bases not matched to a gene. The CDR3 length is 15 residues. Germline V gives CDR1 KGHDR, CDR2 SFDVKD. The CDR3 here is CATSEGTGDFQPQHF. In DNA, the CDR3 is TGTGCCACCAGTGAGGGGACAGGGGATTTTCAGCCCCAGCATTTT.

There are a few counts of this clonotype. This chain connects TRBV20-1 to TRBJ1-2; no definite D call. The ends were cut back, 6 bases at V and 1 base at J, with 12 bases in the middle. CDR1 and CDR2 (germline): DFQATT, SNEGSKA (reference sequence). The CDR3 covers 13 residues. The CDR3 loop is CSAPGGFNYGYTF. DNA for the CDR3: TGCAGTGCCCCCGGTGGATTTAACTATGGCTACACCTTC.

The table lists this clonotype with many counts. The genes are TRBV20-1 and TRBJ2-3; D remains ambiguous. This CDR3 is built from 15 residues. The V end was cut by 1 base, the J end by 0 bases, with 11 bases between. The V gene's germline CDR1 is DFQATT and CDR2 SNEGSKA (reference sequence). CDR3 sequence (DNA): TGCAGTGCTAGAGCCAACTCGATTAGCACAGATACGCAGTATTTT. Amino acid sequence: CSARANSISTDTQYF.

This clonotype occurred a few times. The V call is TRBV25-1, the J call TRBJ2-5; D assignment may be TRBD1 or TRBD2 (5 bases each). Germline CDR1 and CDR2: MGHDK and SYGVNS. Trimming cost V 0 bases and J 0 bases, with 17 bases left between them. The length of the CDR3 is 18 residues. This CDR3 reads CASSEYPLGTAYQETQYF. The CDR3 bases are TGTGCCAGCAGTGAATATCCCCTCGGGACGGCGTACCAAGAGACCCAGTACTTC.

The V call is TRBV11-2, the J call TRBJ2-1; TRBD2 matches at 15 bases. This CDR3 has 17 amino acids. Germline assignment: CDR1 SGHAT and CDR2 FQNNGV. V shed 0 bases, J shed 9 bases, and the junction held 6 bases outside the gene matches. The DNA for the CDR3 is TGTGCCAGCAGCTTAGACGGGACTAGCGGGAGGTGGTCTGAGCAGTTCTTC. Its protein is CASSLDGTSGRWSEQFF.